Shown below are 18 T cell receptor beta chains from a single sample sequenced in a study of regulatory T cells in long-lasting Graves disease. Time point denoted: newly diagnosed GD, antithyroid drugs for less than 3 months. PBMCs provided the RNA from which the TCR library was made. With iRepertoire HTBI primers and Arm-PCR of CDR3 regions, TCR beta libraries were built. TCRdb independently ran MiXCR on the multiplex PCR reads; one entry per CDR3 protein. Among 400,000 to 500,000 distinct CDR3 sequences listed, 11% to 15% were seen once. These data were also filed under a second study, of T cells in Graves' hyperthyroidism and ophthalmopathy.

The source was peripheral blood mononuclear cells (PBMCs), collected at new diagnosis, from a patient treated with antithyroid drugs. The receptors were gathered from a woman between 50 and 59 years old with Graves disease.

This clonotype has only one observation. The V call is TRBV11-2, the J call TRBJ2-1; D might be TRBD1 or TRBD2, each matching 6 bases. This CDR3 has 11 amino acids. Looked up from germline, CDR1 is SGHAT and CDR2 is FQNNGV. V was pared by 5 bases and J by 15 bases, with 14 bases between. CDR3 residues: CASSEGGRRFF. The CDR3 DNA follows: TGTGCCAGCAGCGAAGGGGGGAGGCGGTTCTTC.

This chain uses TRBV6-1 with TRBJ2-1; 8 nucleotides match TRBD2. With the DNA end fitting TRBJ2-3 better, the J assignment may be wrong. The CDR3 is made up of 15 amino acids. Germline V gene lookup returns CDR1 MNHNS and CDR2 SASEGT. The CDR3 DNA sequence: TGTGCCAGCAGTGGAACGGGAGGGTTGCGGGGTACGCAGTATTTT. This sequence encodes CASSGTGGLRGTQYF.

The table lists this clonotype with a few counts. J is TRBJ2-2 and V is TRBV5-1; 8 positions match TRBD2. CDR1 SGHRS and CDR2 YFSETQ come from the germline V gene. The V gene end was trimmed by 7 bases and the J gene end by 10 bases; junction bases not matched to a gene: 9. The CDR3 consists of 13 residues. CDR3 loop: CASGSGGPEELFF. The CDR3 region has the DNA TGCGCCAGCGGATCGGGAGGGCCGGAGGAGCTGTTTTTT. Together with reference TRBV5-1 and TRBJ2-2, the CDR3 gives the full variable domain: KAGVTQTPRYLIKTRGQQVTLSCSPISGHRSVSWYQQTPGQGLQFLFEYFSETQRNKGNFPGRFSGRQFSNSRSEMNVSTLELGDSALYLCASGSGGPEELFFGEGSRLTVL.

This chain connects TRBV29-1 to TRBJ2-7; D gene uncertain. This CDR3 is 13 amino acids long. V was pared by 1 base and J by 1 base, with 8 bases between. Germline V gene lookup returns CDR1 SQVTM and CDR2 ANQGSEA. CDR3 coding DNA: TGCAGCGTTGAAGTCGAGACGTCCTACGAGCAGTACTTC. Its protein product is CSVEVETSYEQYF.

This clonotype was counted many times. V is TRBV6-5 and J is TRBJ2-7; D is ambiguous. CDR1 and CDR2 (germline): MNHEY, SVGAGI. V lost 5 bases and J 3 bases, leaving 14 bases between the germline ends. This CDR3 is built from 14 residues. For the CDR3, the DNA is TGTGCCAGCAGTCACTGGGATTCCGGCTACGAGCAGTACTTC. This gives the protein CASSHWDSGYEQYF.

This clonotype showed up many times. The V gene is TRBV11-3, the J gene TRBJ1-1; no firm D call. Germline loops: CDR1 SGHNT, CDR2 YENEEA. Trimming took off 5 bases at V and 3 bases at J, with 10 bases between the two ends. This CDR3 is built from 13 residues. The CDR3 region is CASSPGEDTEAFF. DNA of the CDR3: TGTGCCAGCAGCCCTGGCGAGGACACTGAAGCTTTCTTT.

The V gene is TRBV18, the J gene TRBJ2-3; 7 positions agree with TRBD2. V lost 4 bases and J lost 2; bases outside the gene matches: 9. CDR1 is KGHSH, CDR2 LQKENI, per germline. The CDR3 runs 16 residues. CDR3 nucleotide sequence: TGTGCCAGCTCACAGGGGAGGGCAGAAAACACAGATACGCAGTATTTT. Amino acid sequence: CASSQGRAENTDTQYF.

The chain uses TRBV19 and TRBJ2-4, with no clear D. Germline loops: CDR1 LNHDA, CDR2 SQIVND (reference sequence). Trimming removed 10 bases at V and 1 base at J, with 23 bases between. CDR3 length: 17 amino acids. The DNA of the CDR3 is TGTGCCACCAAGCCGGGCCCTATGGGTTTCGCCAAAAACATTCAGTACTTC. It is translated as CATKPGPMGFAKNIQYF. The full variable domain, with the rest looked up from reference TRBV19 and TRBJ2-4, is DGGITQSPKYLFRKEGQNVTLSCEQNLNHDAMYWYRQDPGQGLRLIYYSQIVNDFQKGDIAEGYSVSREKKESFPLTVTSAQKNPTAFYLCATKPGPMGFAKNIQYFGAGTRLSVL.

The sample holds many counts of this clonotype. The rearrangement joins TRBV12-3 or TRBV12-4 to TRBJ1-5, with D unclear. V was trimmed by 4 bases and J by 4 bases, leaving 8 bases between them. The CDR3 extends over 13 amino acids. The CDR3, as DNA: TGTGCCAGCAGTTCTCAGAAAAATCAGCCCCAGCATTTT. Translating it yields CASSSQKNQPQHF.

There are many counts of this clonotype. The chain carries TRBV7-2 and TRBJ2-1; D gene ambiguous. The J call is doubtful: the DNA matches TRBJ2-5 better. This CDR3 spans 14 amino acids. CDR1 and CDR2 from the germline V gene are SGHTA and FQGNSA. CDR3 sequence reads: CASSLGRIEETQYF. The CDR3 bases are TGTGCCAGCAGCTTAGGGAGAATAGAAGAGACCCAGTACTTC.

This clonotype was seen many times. CDR3 residues: CASSPSSTGGLGQPQHF. The CDR3 bases are TGTGCCAGCAGCCCCTCGTCCACAGGGGGCTTGGGGCAGCCCCAGCATTTT. V is TRBV11-2 and J is TRBJ1-5; 9 nucleotides agree with TRBD1. The CDR3 spans 17 residues. J lost 7 bases, V lost 5 bases, and 15 bases had no gene match. Germline CDR1 and CDR2: SGHAT and FQNNGV. The full variable domain, with the rest looked up from reference TRBV11-2 and TRBJ1-5, is EAGVAQSPRYKIIEKRQSVAFWCNPISGHATLYWYQQILGQGPKLLIQFQNNGVVDDSQLPKDRFSAERLKGVDSTLKIQPAKLEDSAVYLCASSPSSTGGLGQPQHFGDGTRLSIL.

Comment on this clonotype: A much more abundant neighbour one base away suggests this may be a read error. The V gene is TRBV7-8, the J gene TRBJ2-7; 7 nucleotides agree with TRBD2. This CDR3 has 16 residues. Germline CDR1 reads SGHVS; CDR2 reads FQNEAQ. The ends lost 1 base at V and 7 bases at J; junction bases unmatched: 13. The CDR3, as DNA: TGTGCCAGCAGCTTAGAGGGTAGCGGGTGGTACAATGAGCAGTACTTC. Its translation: CASSLEGSGWYNEQYF.

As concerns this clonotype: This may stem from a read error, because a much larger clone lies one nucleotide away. The CDR3 nucleotides read TGCGCCAGCAGCTTGCCTGCGGACGGGGATGAGCAGTTCTTC. Translated, it gives CASSLPADGDEQFF. V is TRBV5-1 and J is TRBJ2-1; tentative D call: TRBD2 (5 bases). With 1 base removed from V and 8 bases from J, the gap between germline ends came to 13 bases. The CDR3 extends over 14 amino acids. In germline, CDR1 is SGHRS, CDR2 YFSETQ.

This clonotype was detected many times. The CDR3 here is CASSQVFGTKYF. The CDR3 DNA follows: TGTGCCAGCAGCCAAGTTTTTGGGACGAAGTACTTC. The chain employs TRBV3-1 and TRBJ2-7; D tentatively fits TRBD1 or TRBD2 (5 bases each). CDR3 length equals 12 residues. Germline lookup yields CDR1 LGHDT and CDR2 YNNKEL (reference sequence). The V end lost 1 base, the J end lost 11 bases, and 12 bases lay between the germline ends.

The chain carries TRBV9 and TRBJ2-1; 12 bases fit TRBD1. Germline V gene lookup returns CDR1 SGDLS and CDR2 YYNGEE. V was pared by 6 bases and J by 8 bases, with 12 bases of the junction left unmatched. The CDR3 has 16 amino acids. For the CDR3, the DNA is TGTGCCAGCAAACCCACGGGACAGGGGGCGTTGGATGAGCAGTTCTTC. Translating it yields CASKPTGQGALDEQFF.

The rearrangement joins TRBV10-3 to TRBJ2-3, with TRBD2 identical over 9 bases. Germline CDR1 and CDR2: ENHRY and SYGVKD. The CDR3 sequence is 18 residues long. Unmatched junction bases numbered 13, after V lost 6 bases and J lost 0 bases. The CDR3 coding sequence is TGTGCCATCAGCGGACCTAGCGGGAAGCCATCTAGCACAGATACGCAGTATTTT. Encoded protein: CAISGPSGKPSSTDTQYF.

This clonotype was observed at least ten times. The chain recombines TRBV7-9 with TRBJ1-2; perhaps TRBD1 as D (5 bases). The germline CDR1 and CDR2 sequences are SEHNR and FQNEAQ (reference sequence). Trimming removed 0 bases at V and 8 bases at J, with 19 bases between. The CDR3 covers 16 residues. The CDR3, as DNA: TGTGCCAGCAGCTTAGCTGTCCAGGGCTGGGTCCGGGGCTACACCTTC. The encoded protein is CASSLAVQGWVRGYTF.

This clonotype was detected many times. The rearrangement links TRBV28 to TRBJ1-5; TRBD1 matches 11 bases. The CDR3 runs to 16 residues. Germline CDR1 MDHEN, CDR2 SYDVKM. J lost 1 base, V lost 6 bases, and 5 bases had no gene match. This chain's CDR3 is CASSRGQGASNQPQHF. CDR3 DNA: TGTGCCAGCAGCCGAGGACAGGGGGCAAGCAATCAGCCCCAGCATTTT.